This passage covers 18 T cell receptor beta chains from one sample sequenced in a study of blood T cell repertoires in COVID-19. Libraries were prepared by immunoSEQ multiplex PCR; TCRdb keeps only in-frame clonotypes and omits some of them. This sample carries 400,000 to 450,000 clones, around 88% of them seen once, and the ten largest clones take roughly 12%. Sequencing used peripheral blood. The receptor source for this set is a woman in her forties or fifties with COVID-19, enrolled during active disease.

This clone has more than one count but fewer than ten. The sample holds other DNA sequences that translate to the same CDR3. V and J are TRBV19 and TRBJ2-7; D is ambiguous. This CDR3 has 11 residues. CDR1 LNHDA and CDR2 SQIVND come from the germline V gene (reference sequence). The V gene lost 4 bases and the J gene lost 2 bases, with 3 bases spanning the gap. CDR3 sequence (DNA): TGTGCCAGTAGTAACACCTACGAGCAGTACTTC. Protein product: CASSNTYEQYF.

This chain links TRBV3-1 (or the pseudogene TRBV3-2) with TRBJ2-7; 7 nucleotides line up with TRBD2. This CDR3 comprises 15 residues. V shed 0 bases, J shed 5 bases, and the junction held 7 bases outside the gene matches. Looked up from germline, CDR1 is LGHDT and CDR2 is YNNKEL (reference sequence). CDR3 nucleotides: TGTGCCAGCAGCCAAGAATGGGGGACTAAACACGAGCAGTACTTC. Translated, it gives CASSQEWGTKHEQYF.

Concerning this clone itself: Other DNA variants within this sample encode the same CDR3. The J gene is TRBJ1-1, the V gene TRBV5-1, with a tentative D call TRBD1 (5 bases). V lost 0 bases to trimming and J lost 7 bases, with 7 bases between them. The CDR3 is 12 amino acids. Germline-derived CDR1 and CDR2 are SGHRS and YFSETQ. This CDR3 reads CASSLGRGEAFF. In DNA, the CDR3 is TGCGCCAGCAGCTTGGGAAGGGGTGAAGCTTTCTTT.

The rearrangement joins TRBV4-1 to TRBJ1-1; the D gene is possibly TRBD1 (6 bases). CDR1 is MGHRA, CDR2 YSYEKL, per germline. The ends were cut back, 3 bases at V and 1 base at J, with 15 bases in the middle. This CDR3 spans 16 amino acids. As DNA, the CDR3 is TGCGCCAGCAGCCAGCAGACAGGCCTCCAGAACACTGAAGCTTTCTTT. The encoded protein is CASSQQTGLQNTEAFF.

This chain's CDR3 is CASSIQGASDYGYTF. CDR3 DNA: TGTGCCAGTAGTATACAGGGGGCGTCGGACTATGGCTACACCTTC. The V and J genes are TRBV19 and TRBJ1-2; 8 positions match TRBD1. Per the germline V gene, CDR1 is LNHDA and CDR2 is SQIVND (reference sequence). V lost 2 bases, J lost 3 bases, and 5 bases stayed unmatched. There are 15 residues in the CDR3.

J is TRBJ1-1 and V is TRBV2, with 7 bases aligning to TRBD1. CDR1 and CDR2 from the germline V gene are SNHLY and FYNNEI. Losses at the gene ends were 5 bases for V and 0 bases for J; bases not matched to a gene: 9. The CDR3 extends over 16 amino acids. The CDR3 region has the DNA TGTGCCAGCAGTCCGTTAGGGGGCATCATGAACACTGAAGCTTTCTTT. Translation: CASSPLGGIMNTEAFF.

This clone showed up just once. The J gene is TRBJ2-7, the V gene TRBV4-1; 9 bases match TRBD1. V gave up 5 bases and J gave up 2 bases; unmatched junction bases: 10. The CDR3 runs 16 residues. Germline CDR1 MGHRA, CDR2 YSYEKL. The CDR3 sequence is CASSARRGQGAYEQYF. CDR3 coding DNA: TGCGCCAGCAGCGCCAGAAGGGGACAGGGAGCCTACGAGCAGTACTTC.

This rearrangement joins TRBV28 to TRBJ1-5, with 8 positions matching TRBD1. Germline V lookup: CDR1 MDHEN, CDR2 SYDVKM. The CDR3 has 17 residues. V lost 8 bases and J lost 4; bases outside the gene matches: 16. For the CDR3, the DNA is TGTGCCAGCCGTCCCGGGACAGGAGCCTCTTCGAATCAGCCCCAGCATTTT. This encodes CASRPGTGASSNQPQHF.

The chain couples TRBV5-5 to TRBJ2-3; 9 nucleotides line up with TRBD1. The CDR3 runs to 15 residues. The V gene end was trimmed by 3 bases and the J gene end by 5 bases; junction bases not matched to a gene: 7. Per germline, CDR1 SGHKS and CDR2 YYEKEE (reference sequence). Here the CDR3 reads CASSYYRGQGDTQYF. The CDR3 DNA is TGTGCCAGCAGCTACTACAGGGGGCAGGGAGATACGCAGTATTTT.

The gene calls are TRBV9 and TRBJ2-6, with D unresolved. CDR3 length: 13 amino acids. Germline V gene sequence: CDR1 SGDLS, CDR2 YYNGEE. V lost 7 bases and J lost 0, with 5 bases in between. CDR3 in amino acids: CASGDSGANVLTF. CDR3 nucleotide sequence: TGTGCCAGCGGAGACTCTGGGGCCAACGTCCTGACTTTC.

The CDR3 nucleotides read TGTGCCAGCAGTTCACCGACAGGGTTTAATTCACCCCTCCACTTT. Its protein product is CASSSPTGFNSPLHF. The chain joins TRBV28 to TRBJ1-6; 7 bases align to TRBD1. Trimming at V came to 4 bases and at J to 6 bases, leaving 6 bases not matched to a gene. The CDR3 totals 15 residues. Germline V CDR1 and CDR2: MDHEN, SYDVKM.

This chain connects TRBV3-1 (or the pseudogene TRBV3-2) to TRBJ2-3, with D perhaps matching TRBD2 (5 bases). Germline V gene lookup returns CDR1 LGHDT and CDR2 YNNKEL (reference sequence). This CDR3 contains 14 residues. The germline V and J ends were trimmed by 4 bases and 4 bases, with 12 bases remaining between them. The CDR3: CASSPGFGADTQYF. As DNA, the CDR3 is TGTGCCAGCAGCCCCGGGTTCGGGGCAGATACGCAGTATTTT.

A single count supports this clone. The CDR3 DNA reads as TGTGCCAGCAGATGGGGACAGGGCTACGAGCAGTACTTC. It codes for CASRWGQGYEQYF. The J gene is TRBJ2-7, the V gene TRBV5-4, with TRBD1 matching 9 bases. The CDR3 covers 13 residues. CDR1 is SGHNT, CDR2 YYREEE, per germline (reference sequence). Trimming took 5 bases from V and 3 from J; bases not matched to a gene: 3.

CDR3 in amino acids: CASSLATGASYEQYF. CDR3 coding DNA: TGTGCCAGCAGTTTAGCCACAGGAGCCTCCTACGAGCAGTACTTC. The chain carries TRBV27 and TRBJ2-7, with a tentative D call TRBD1 (5 bases). Germline CDR1 MNHEY, CDR2 SMNVEV (reference sequence). V lost 2 bases and J lost 0, with 11 bases in between. The CDR3 extends over 15 amino acids.

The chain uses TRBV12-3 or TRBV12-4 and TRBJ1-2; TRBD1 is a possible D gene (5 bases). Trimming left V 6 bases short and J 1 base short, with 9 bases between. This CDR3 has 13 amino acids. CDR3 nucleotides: TGTGCCAGCAGGCCCGACAGTAACTATGGCTACACCTTC. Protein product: CASRPDSNYGYTF.

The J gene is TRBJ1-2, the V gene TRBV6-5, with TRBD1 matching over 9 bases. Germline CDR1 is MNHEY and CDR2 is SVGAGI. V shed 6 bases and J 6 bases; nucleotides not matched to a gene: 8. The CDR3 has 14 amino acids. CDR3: CASSTGGRLNGYTF. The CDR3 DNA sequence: TGTGCCAGCAGCACAGGGGGCCGATTAAATGGCTACACCTTC.

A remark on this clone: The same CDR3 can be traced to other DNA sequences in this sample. The CDR3 coding sequence is TGTGCCAGTAGTCCCGGGACTGTAGGCGGCTACACCTTC. This gives the protein CASSPGTVGGYTF. The chain joins TRBV19 to TRBJ1-2; possible D gene TRBD1, 5 bases. Germline CDR1 and CDR2: LNHDA and SQIVND (reference sequence). CDR3 size: 13 residues. V was cut by 5 bases and J by 8 bases, with 15 bases left in between.

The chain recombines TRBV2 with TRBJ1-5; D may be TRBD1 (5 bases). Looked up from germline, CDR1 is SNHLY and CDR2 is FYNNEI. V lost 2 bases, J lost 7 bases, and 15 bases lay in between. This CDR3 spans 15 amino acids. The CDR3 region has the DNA TGTGCCAGCAGTGAACTCGGGGGTGCGGGGCAGCCCCAGCATTTT. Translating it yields CASSELGGAGQPQHF.